These 17 T cell receptor beta chains share one sample of origin, sequenced in a study of shared T cell receptors in the human thymus. Assay used: immunoSEQ multiplex PCR; TCRdb lists only in-frame clones, some missing. The sample lists some 760,000 clones, 80% to 90% seen once, with around 0.0094% in the top ten. These data also formed part of another study, on human thymus T cells.

The sequenced material came from thymocytes. These TCRs come from a girl under three years old with a congenital heart defect.

This sequence joins TRBV6-5 and TRBJ1-4, with TRBD1 as a possible D gene (5 bases). V was trimmed by 8 bases and J by 7 bases, leaving 17 bases between them. Germline loops: CDR1 MNHEY, CDR2 SVGAGI. The CDR3 totals 14 residues. CDR3 nucleotide sequence: TGTGCCAGCGGAAGTCGGCAGGGAGGTGAAAAACTGTTTTTT. It specifies CASGSRQGGEKLFF.

This clone was counted between two and nine times. The gene calls are TRBV4-1 and TRBJ1-5; 10 nucleotides agree with TRBD1. V dropped 4 bases and J dropped 0; count of bases not matched to a gene: 6. Germline V gene sequence: CDR1 MGHRA, CDR2 YSYEKL. The CDR3 extends over 17 amino acids. The CDR3 coding sequence is TGCGCCAGCAGCCCGGGACAGGGGTCGTATAGCAATCAGCCCCAGCATTTT. It codes for CASSPGQGSYSNQPQHF.

The chain is built from TRBV5-1 and TRBJ1-2; 8 bases are shared with TRBD1. Germline V gives CDR1 SGHRS, CDR2 YFSETQ. The CDR3 spans 15 residues. Unmatched junction bases numbered 8, after V lost 1 base and J lost 6 bases. CDR3 sequence (DNA): TGCGCCAGCAGCTTGTGCCCAGGGGGCAGAGATGGCTACACCTTC. Translating gives CASSLCPGGRDGYTF.

V usage is TRBV20-1 and J usage is TRBJ2-7; D is ambiguous. V gave up 2 bases and J gave up 5 bases, with 7 bases separating them. Germline values: CDR1 DFQATT, CDR2 SNEGSKA (reference sequence). CDR3 length: 11 amino acids. CDR3 residues: CSARQFHEQYF. The DNA for the CDR3 is TGCAGTGCTAGACAGTTCCACGAGCAGTACTTC.

This chain connects TRBV27 to TRBJ2-1; TRBD1 matches 7 bases. With 2 bases clipped from V and 6 bases from J, the junction kept 4 bases outside the gene matches. Germline values: CDR1 MNHEY, CDR2 SMNVEV (reference sequence). The length of the CDR3 is 14 residues. The CDR3 DNA is TGTGCCAGCAGTTTAGAGGGGGCCTCCAATGAGCAGTTCTTC. Protein: CASSLEGASNEQFF.

The V and J genes are TRBV7-9 and TRBJ2-3, with D possibly being TRBD2 (5 bases). Per the germline V gene, CDR1 is SEHNR and CDR2 is FQNEAQ (reference sequence). The CDR3 consists of 16 residues. V lost 5 bases and J lost 6, with 21 bases in between. This CDR3 reads CASSISLPLGSDTQYF. CDR3 nucleotide sequence: TGTGCCAGCAGCATCAGTCTACCACTAGGGTCGGATACGCAGTATTTT.

This CDR3 reads CASSLVTSGGHYNEQFF. The CDR3 DNA follows: TGTGCCAGCAGCCTAGTGACTAGCGGGGGACACTACAATGAGCAGTTCTTC. The chain employs TRBV27 and TRBJ2-1; 12 bases line up with TRBD2. CDR3 length: 17 residues. Germline CDR1 MNHEY, CDR2 SMNVEV (reference sequence). The ends lost 6 bases at V and 3 bases at J; junction bases unmatched: 9.

This chain links TRBV6-6 with TRBJ1-3; D might be TRBD1 (5 bases). There are 16 residues in the CDR3. V lost 6 bases and J 0 bases, leaving 15 bases between the germline ends. Per germline, CDR1 MNHNY and CDR2 SVGAGI (reference sequence). The CDR3 DNA sequence: TGTGCCAGCAGGGTACCGCGCAGGGACTCTGGAAACACCATATATTTT. Translated, it gives CASRVPRRDSGNTIYF.

This rearrangement joins TRBV5-1 to TRBJ2-1; 7 bases are shared with TRBD2. The CDR3 loop spans 14 amino acids. Germline V lookup: CDR1 SGHRS, CDR2 YFSETQ. V lost 4 bases to trimming and J lost 5 bases; unmatched junction nucleotides: 6. The CDR3 region is CASSVAGKNNEQFF. The CDR3 DNA follows: TGCGCCAGCAGCGTAGCGGGTAAAAACAATGAGCAGTTCTTC.

This chain uses TRBV27 with TRBJ1-1; D might be TRBD1 (6 bases). Per the germline V gene, CDR1 is MNHEY and CDR2 is SMNVEV (reference sequence). This CDR3 region has 17 residues. Trimming removed 2 bases from V and 4 bases from J, with 20 bases in between. The CDR3 sequence: CASSLGGFRGPITEAFF. The DNA for the CDR3 is TGTGCCAGCAGTTTAGGCGGCTTCAGGGGACCTATCACTGAAGCTTTCTTT.

This chain links TRBV7-9 with TRBJ1-2; D uncertain. The CDR3 runs 14 residues. Trimming shortened V by 5 bases and J by 5 bases, and 15 bases separated the two germline ends. Germline V gives CDR1 SEHNR, CDR2 FQNEAQ (reference sequence). The CDR3 sequence: CASSPSAGTYGYTF. DNA of the CDR3: TGTGCCAGCAGCCCGAGTGCGGGAACTTATGGCTACACCTTC. Full variable domain (rest looked up from reference TRBV7-9 and TRBJ1-2): DTGVSQNPRHKITKRGQNVTFRCDPISEHNRLYWYRQTLGQGPEFLTYFQNEAQLEKSRLLSDRFSAERPKGSFSTLEIQRTEQGDSAMYLCASSPSAGTYGYTFGSGTRLTVV.

This chain joins TRBV5-1 and TRBJ1-1; D gene ambiguous. V lost 4 bases and J lost 2, with 9 bases in between. CDR3 length: 13 amino acids. The V gene's germline CDR1 is SGHRS and CDR2 YFSETQ. Here the CDR3 reads CASSRVSNTEAFF. In DNA, the CDR3 is TGCGCCAGCAGCCGAGTAAGCAACACTGAAGCTTTCTTT.

The chain carries TRBV11-3 and TRBJ2-1; 13 bases fit TRBD2. Germline CDR1 reads SGHNT; CDR2 reads YENEEA. The CDR3 loop spans 17 amino acids. Trimming took 3 bases from V and 3 from J; bases not matched to a gene: 5. The CDR3 protein is CASSFGTSGEGYNEQFF. The CDR3 DNA sequence: TGTGCCAGCAGCTTCGGGACTAGCGGGGAAGGCTACAATGAGCAGTTCTTC.

J is TRBJ2-1 and V is TRBV4-3; D is perhaps TRBD2 (6 bases). V shed 1 base and J shed 5 bases, with 12 bases lying between them. CDR3 length: 15 amino acids. Germline V CDR1 and CDR2: LGHNA, YSLEER. CDR3 in DNA: TGCGCCAGCAGCCAAGCTAGCCGGGGGAACAATGAGCAGTTCTTC. It yields the protein CASSQASRGNNEQFF.

This clone has only one observation. This sequence joins TRBV5-6 and TRBJ1-1, with TRBD1 identical over 7 bases. The CDR3 runs to 13 residues. V lost 2 bases and J lost 6; bases outside the gene matches: 4. CDR1 and CDR2 (germline): SGHDT, YYEEEE. DNA of the CDR3: TGTGCCAGCAGCTTCGGACAGGAGGCTGAAGCTTTCTTT. It encodes CASSFGQEAEAFF.

This clone appeared a few times. This chain connects TRBV11-2 to TRBJ2-1, with 10 bases that match TRBD2. J lost 6 bases, V lost 5 bases, and 10 bases had no gene match. This CDR3 has 16 amino acids. In germline, CDR1 is SGHAT, CDR2 FQNNGV. Here the CDR3 DNA reads TGTGCCAGCAGCCCACAACTAGCGGGGAGGTTCAATGAGCAGTTCTTC. Its translation is CASSPQLAGRFNEQFF.

The CDR3 is CASGTETDTQYF. In nucleotides, the CDR3 is TGTGCCAGCGGGACAGAGACAGATACGCAGTATTTT. This rearrangement joins TRBV6-5 to TRBJ2-3, with TRBD1 matching over 7 bases. J gave up 3 bases and V 8 bases, and 2 bases lay outside the gene matches. The CDR3 loop spans 12 amino acids. Germline CDR1 MNHEY, CDR2 SVGAGI.